A single sample gave rise to the 22 T cell receptor beta chains below, sequenced in a study of cytomegalovirus exposure and HLA in healthy donors. PCR primers comprised 60 Vbeta and 13 Jbeta primers. Sequencing was performed with immunoSEQ multiplex PCR; in TCRdb, only in-frame clones are kept and a portion is missing. The table records 100,000 to 150,000 clones, roughly 80% of them present only once. The sequenced sample was PBMCs. The receptor set was obtained from a woman in her forties or fifties in good health and CMV-seronegative.

The chain combines TRBV7-9 with TRBJ2-2, with unresolved D. Germline values: CDR1 SEHNR, CDR2 FQNEAQ (reference sequence). This CDR3 has 15 amino acids. Trimming cost V 0 bases and J 1 base, with 6 bases left between them. CDR3 bases: TGTGCCAGCAGCTTAGCTCTACTGAACACCGGGGAGCTGTTTTTT. It specifies CASSLALLNTGELFF.

This clone appeared a few times. This chain uses TRBV11-1 with TRBJ2-3; D unclear. Trimming cost V 5 bases and J 8 bases, with 17 bases left between them. The CDR3 loop spans 14 amino acids. Germline CDR1 and CDR2: SGHAT and FQDESV (reference sequence). CDR3 sequence: CASSPNLDGGTQYF. DNA for the CDR3: TGTGCCAGCAGCCCCAACCTAGATGGTGGTACGCAGTATTTT.

This chain connects TRBV5-5 to TRBJ1-5, with 7 bases lining up with TRBD1. This CDR3 has 15 amino acids. J lost 4 bases, V lost 0 bases, and 4 bases had no gene match. In germline, CDR1 is SGHKS, CDR2 YYEKEE (reference sequence). In nucleotides, the CDR3 is TGTGCCAGCAGCTTGGCGGGGACAGAAAATCAGCCCCAGCATTTT. Its protein product is CASSLAGTENQPQHF.

The V call is TRBV30, the J call TRBJ2-7; D unresolved. Germline CDR1 GTSNPN, CDR2 SVGIG (reference sequence). The CDR3 sequence is 15 residues long. Trimming removed 3 bases from V and 1 base from J, with 16 bases in between. CDR3 coding DNA: TGTGCCTGGAGACAATGGCAATCCGCTTCCTACGAGCAGTACTTC. This codes for CAWRQWQSASYEQYF.

This clone was counted only a few times. This chain links TRBV5-4 with TRBJ2-1, with 10 bases that match TRBD1. CDR3 length: 15 amino acids. Germline CDR1 SGHNT, CDR2 YYREEE (reference sequence). Trimming cost V 5 bases and J 6 bases; bases outside gene matches: 8. CDR3 nucleotides: TGTGCCAGCAGGATAGACAGGGGGCTATTCAATGAGCAGTTCTTC. Translating it yields CASRIDRGLFNEQFF.

The rearrangement links TRBV10-3 to TRBJ1-5; D remains unclear. The CDR3 spans 15 residues. Germline CDR1 is ENHRY and CDR2 is SYGVKD. The V end lost 3 bases, the J end lost 2 bases, and 11 bases lay between the germline ends. CDR3 in DNA: TGTGCCATCAGTGACCCGGTCTACGGCAATCAGCCCCAGCATTTT. It specifies CAISDPVYGNQPQHF.

The V call is TRBV7-8, the J call TRBJ2-2; 8 bases match TRBD2. The CDR3 is 16 amino acids. V trimming: 1 base; J trimming: 6 bases; junction bases outside the gene matches: 7. Germline assignment: CDR1 SGHVS and CDR2 FQNEAQ. The CDR3 bases are TGTGCCAGCAGCTTAGTCAGCGGGAGTTCAGCCGGGGAGCTGTTTTTT. Its translation: CASSLVSGSSAGELFF.

This clone was found a few times. V and J are TRBV6-1 and TRBJ1-5; D not certain. Germline values: CDR1 MNHNS, CDR2 SASEGT. V was shortened by 3 bases and J by 7 bases, with 13 bases between the two germline ends. CDR3 size: 14 residues. The DNA of the CDR3 is TGTGCCAGCAGTGAGGTGGAATTGCGGCAGCCCCAGCATTTT. Its protein product is CASSEVELRQPQHF.

V is TRBV28 and J is TRBJ1-2; D not resolved. The CDR3 contains 12 residues. V lost 8 bases and J 7 bases, leaving 14 bases between the germline ends. Germline CDR1 and CDR2: MDHEN and SYDVKM. Here the CDR3 reads CASYDSDFGYTF. CDR3 coding DNA: TGTGCCAGCTACGATTCGGACTTTGGCTACACCTTC.

Points on this clone: A junction boundary mismatches the germline segment, possibly from a read error. In the same sample, other DNA sequences code for this CDR3. The chain employs TRBV30 and TRBJ1-1; 7 nucleotides line up with TRBD1. The CDR3 is 17 amino acids. From germline, CDR1 is GTSNPN and CDR2 SVGIG (reference sequence). This chain's CDR3 is CAWSSTRYRGANTEAFF. In nucleotides, the CDR3 is TGTGCCTGGAGTTCCACTCGATACAGGGGCGCCAACACTGAGGCTTTCTTT.

Turning to this clone: One end of the junction is discordant with germline, which a read error may explain. The chain recombines TRBV7-9 with TRBJ2-7; D gene unclear. This CDR3 contains 12 residues. Germline values: CDR1 SEHNR, CDR2 FQNEAQ (reference sequence). CDR3 sequence reads: CSSSLALYEQYF. CDR3 DNA: TGTTCCAGCAGCTTAGCTCTCTACGAGCAGTACTTC.

The chain carries TRBV15 and TRBJ2-3; 7 bases match TRBD1. The V and J ends lost 3 bases and 5 bases, in that order; junction bases with no gene match: 14. The CDR3 is made up of 17 amino acids. Germline assignment: CDR1 LNHNV and CDR2 YYDKDF (reference sequence). In nucleotides, the CDR3 is TGTGCCACCAGCAGTGACTTAGGACCAGGGGGAGTAGATACGCAGTATTTT. It is translated as CATSSDLGPGGVDTQYF.

Notes on this clone: Sequence at one end of the junction differs from germline and may be a read error. The rearrangement links TRBV6-1 to TRBJ1-2; D remains unclear. The CDR3 is 13 residues long. CDR1 and CDR2 from the germline V gene are MNHNS and SASEGT. The CDR3 region is CASGEQLRNGYTF. As DNA, the CDR3 is TGTGCCAGCGGTGAACAACTCCGTAATGGCTACACCTTC.

This chain links TRBV5-1 with TRBJ2-7, with 9 bases fitting TRBD2. CDR3 length: 14 amino acids. The germline CDR1 and CDR2 sequences are SGHRS and YFSETQ. The junction had 6 bases not matched to a gene; V was cut back by 4 bases and J by 4 bases. The DNA of the CDR3 is TGCGCCAGCAGCGCGGGACTAGCTTATTACGAGCAGTACTTC. Protein: CASSAGLAYYEQYF.

This clone was seen just once. This chain connects TRBV7-9 to TRBJ2-1; D is possibly TRBD1 (5 bases). This CDR3 spans 15 amino acids. Trimming cost V 6 bases and J 0 bases, with 12 bases left between them. CDR1 is SEHNR and CDR2 is FQNEAQ in the germline V gene (reference sequence). CDR3 sequence (DNA): TGTGCCAGCAGACCCGACAGATTCTCCTACAATGAGCAGTTCTTC. Its protein is CASRPDRFSYNEQFF.

The chain carries TRBV7-2 and TRBJ1-5; TRBD1 agrees at 10 bases. The CDR3 extends over 15 amino acids. Germline CDR1 reads SGHTA; CDR2 reads FQGNSA. With V trimmed by 5 bases and J by 7 bases, 8 bases remained unmatched. CDR3 nucleotides: TGTGCCAGCAGCCTTAGGGACAGGGGCTACCAGCCCCAGCATTTT. Amino acid sequence: CASSLRDRGYQPQHF.

The genes are TRBV5-4 and TRBJ2-2, with a tentative D call TRBD2 (5 bases). V was trimmed by 1 base and J by 6 bases, leaving 13 bases between them. This CDR3 has 15 amino acids. CDR1 is SGHNT and CDR2 is YYREEE in the germline V gene (reference sequence). DNA for the CDR3: TGTGCCAGCAGCTTGATCGGGGTTGGGGCCGGGGAGCTGTTTTTT. Residues: CASSLIGVGAGELFF.

This sequence joins TRBV28 and TRBJ2-7; 11 positions match TRBD2. CDR1 MDHEN and CDR2 SYDVKM come from the germline V gene. The CDR3 has 15 residues. V gave up 6 bases and J gave up 2 bases; unmatched junction bases: 6. The CDR3 region is CASRRSLAGAYEQYF. The CDR3 region has the DNA TGTGCCAGCAGGAGGTCACTAGCGGGAGCCTACGAGCAGTACTTC.

This chain connects TRBV7-9 to TRBJ1-5, with 12 bases that match TRBD1. From germline, CDR1 is SEHNR and CDR2 FQNEAQ (reference sequence). After removal of 0 bases from V and 1 base from J, the junction contained 7 bases not matched to a gene. This CDR3 region has 19 residues. The CDR3 nucleotides are TGTGCCAGCAGCTTAGCCGGGACAGGGGGCTCCATGAGCAATCAGCCCCAGCATTTT. Translating it yields CASSLAGTGGSMSNQPQHF.

CDR3 nucleotides: TGTGCCAGCTTCTACAGCTCTACCACCATATATTTT. This codes for CASFYSSTTIYF. This sequence joins TRBV2 and TRBJ1-3; D is ambiguous. The CDR3 consists of 12 residues. V dropped 8 bases and J dropped 9 bases, with 14 bases sitting between them. CDR1 and CDR2 (germline): SNHLY, FYNNEI.

The rearrangement uses TRBV23-1 and TRBJ2-3; TRBD1 agrees at 8 bases. TRBV23-1 is known as an ORF, though its function is uncertain. V dropped 2 bases and J dropped 0; count of bases not matched to a gene: 1. The CDR3 loop spans 15 amino acids. As DNA, the CDR3 is TGCGCCAGCAGTCAACAGGGGGCGAGCACAGATACGCAGTATTTT. Translation: CASSQQGASTDTQYF.

For the CDR3, the DNA is TGTGCCAGCCCTCCCCCTGGGGGAACGGGACTAGCGGGCTATGAGCAGTTCTTC. Protein: CASPPPGGTGLAGYEQFF. The rearrangement links TRBV28 to TRBJ2-1; 12 bases fit TRBD2. The germline gives CDR1 MDHEN, CDR2 SYDVKM. With 8 bases clipped from V and 8 bases from J, the junction kept 19 bases outside the gene matches. The CDR3 extends over 18 amino acids.